This is a list of T cell receptor beta chains from one sample in a study of CD8+ T cells in alopecia areata. TCRdb keeps only in-frame clones here, not all; method: immunoSEQ multiplex PCR. This sample has a few hundred thousand clones, with under 70% found just once. The specimen was CD4+ T cells sorted from blood, collected at week 0. The receptors stem from a human donor with alopecia areata. The CDR3 runs from the conserved cysteine through the conserved F or W. The D gene is left open where the match is weak. Rows may omit the clone size; those that give it use once, few, many or a size class.

size | J | V | D | DNA | CDR3
once | TRBJ2-1 | TRBV14 | TRBD1 | TGTGCCAGCAGCCAGGACAGGGGCTATCAAAATGAGCAGTTCTTC | CASSQDRGYQNEQFF
few | TRBJ2-3 | TRBV30 | TRBD1 | TGTGCCTGGGAGCAGGGGGCGGTGCAGTATTTT | CAWEQGAVQYF
- | TRBJ2-7 | TRBV7-9 | - | TGTGCCAGCAGCCGGGACCAGGGAATGGACGAGCAGTACTTC | CASSRDQGMDEQYF
few | TRBJ2-3 | TRBV5-6 | TRBD1 | TGTGCCAGCAGCCTCGGACAGGGGAGGACAGATACGCAGTATTTT | CASSLGQGRTDTQYF
- | TRBJ1-1 | TRBV4-3 | - | TGCGCCAGCAGCCAAGATCTTTACACTGAAGCTTTCTTT | CASSQDLYTEAFF
- | TRBJ2-5 | TRBV5-4 | - | TGTGCCAGCAGCTGGGAAGTTAGAACCCAAGAGACCCAGTACTTC | CASSWEVRTQETQYF
- | TRBJ1-6 | TRBV2 | - | TGTGCCAGCAGTGAAGCAATGGGGTATGTCTCACCCCTCCACTTT | CASSEAMGYVSPLHF
- | TRBJ1-1 | TRBV29-1 | - | TGCAGCAACGCGCGGTGGAACACTGAAGCTTTCTTT | CSNARWNTEAFF
- | TRBJ2-1 | TRBV29-1 | - | TGCAGCGTTGAAGAACACGCAGGGAGGTTTGAGCAGTTCTTC | CSVEEHAGRFEQFF
- | TRBJ2-2 | TRBV11-3 | - | TGTGCCAGCAGCCTACCCCTCGTGGCCGGGGAGCTGTTTTTT | CASSLPLVAGELFF
- | TRBJ2-1 | TRBV4-2 | TRBD1 | TGTGCCAGCAGCCAGGCTGCTACAGGGGTGAATATGAATGAGCAGTTCTTC | CASSQAATGVNMNEQFF
- | TRBJ2-2 | TRBV30 | - | TGTGCCTGGCACACCAGGGGCCGGGAAAACACCGGGGAGCTGTTTTTT | CAWHTRGRENTGELFF
- | TRBJ1-1 | TRBV7-6 | TRBD1 | TGTGCCAGCACAGGGGGCCAGCCGAACACTGAAGCTTTCTTT | CASTGGQPNTEAFF
once | TRBJ2-2 | TRBV7-7 | - | TGTGCTAGCAGCTCACTGGGCACCGGGGAGCTGTTTTTT | CASSSLGTGELFF
- | TRBJ2-1 | TRBV2 | TRBD2 | TGTGCCAGCAGTGAACTAGCGGGCCCGCAGTTCTTC | CASSELAGPQFF
few | TRBJ1-1 | TRBV5-1 | - | TGCGCCAGCAGCTTGGAGGGGAGGAACACTGAAGCTTTCTTT | CASSLEGRNTEAFF
- | TRBJ1-2 | TRBV29-1 | - | TGCAGCGTTTCTGTGTCGCGGGGCTACACCTTC | CSVSVSRGYTF
- | TRBJ2-6 | TRBV4-1 | - | TGCGCCAGCAGCCAAGGTTGGAGGGGTTCCGGGGCCAACGTCCTGACTTTC | CASSQGWRGSGANVLTF
- | TRBJ2-1 | TRBV29-1 | - | TGCAGCGTTGTGCCCCGCGGGAATGAGCAGTTCTTC | CSVVPRGNEQFF
- | TRBJ2-7 | TRBV7-7 | - | TGTGCTAGCAGCTTGGGGGCCACCTACGAGCAGTACTTC | CASSLGATYEQYF
- | TRBJ1-2 | TRBV10-3 | - | TGTGCCATCAGTGAGTCGAGGTTTCGGCAGGGCCACGGCTACACCTTC | CAISESRFRQGHGYTF
- | TRBJ2-3 | TRBV4-2 | - | TGTGCCAGCAGCCGGGGGGATACGCAGTATTTT | CASSRGDTQYF
- | TRBJ1-2 | TRBV4-2 | TRBD1 | TGTGCCAGCAGCCCCTCCGGACAGGACCCTTATGGCTACACCTTC | CASSPSGQDPYGYTF
once | TRBJ2-1 | TRBV19 | - | TGTGCCAGTAGACCCTTCACAAGCTCCTACAATGAGCAGTTCTTC | CASRPFTSSYNEQFF
- | TRBJ2-6 | TRBV29-1 | TRBD1 | TGCAGCGTAGCTCAAGGGGGCGCTGGGGCCAACGTCCTGACTTTC | CSVAQGGAGANVLTF
- | TRBJ2-6 | TRBV30 | - | TGTGCCTGGAGTCCGAAATCTGGGGCCAACGTCCTGACTTTC | CAWSPKSGANVLTF
few | TRBJ2-1 | TRBV9 | TRBD1 | TGTGCCAGCAGCGTACAATACCAGGGGGCTGATGAGCAGTTCTTC | CASSVQYQGADEQFF
few | TRBJ2-1 | TRBV14 | - | TGTGCCAGCAGCCGCGGACTGCTCAATGAGCAGTTCTTC | CASSRGLLNEQFF
- | TRBJ2-1 | TRBV2 | TRBD1 | TGTGCCAGCAGTCAGGGGACAGGGGGCCACCAGTTCTTC | CASSQGTGGHQFF
few | TRBJ2-7 | TRBV6-1 | - | TGTGCCAGCAGTGTTCAGTACGTCTACGAGCAGTACTTC | CASSVQYVYEQYF
few | TRBJ2-3 | TRBV30 | - | TGTGCCTGTCCCGGGAGCACAGATACGCAGTATTTT | CACPGSTDTQYF
- | TRBJ2-5 | TRBV6-6 | - | TGTGCCAGCAGTTGGGGGGGCGCGGAGACCCAGTACTTC | CASSWGGAETQYF
- | TRBJ1-6 | TRBV14 | - | TGTGCCAGCAGCCAACTTGCGGGTCTGGGAAATTCACCCCTCCACTTT | CASSQLAGLGNSPLHF
- | TRBJ1-1 | TRBV29-1 | - | TGCAGCGGCACCTCGGGGAATCTTAAAGCTTTCTTT | CSGTSGNLKAFF
- | TRBJ2-5 | TRBV2 | TRBD2 | TGTGCCAGCAAAACCGGGACTAGCGAAGAGACCCAGTACTTC | CASKTGTSEETQYF
- | TRBJ2-7 | TRBV13 | TRBD1 | TGTGCCAGCAGTAATGGACAGGGAGAGCAGTACTTC | CASSNGQGEQYF
few | TRBJ1-2 | TRBV30 | - | TGTGCCTGGAACATGGACGTTACTGGATACACCTTC | CAWNMDVTGYTF
- | TRBJ2-7 | TRBV20-1 | - | TGCAGTGCTATTGCGCGCTACGAGCAGTACTTC | CSAIARYEQYF
- | TRBJ1-2 | TRBV4-3 | TRBD1 | TGCGCCAGCAGCCAGGACAGGGACCTCCACTATGGCTACACCTTC | CASSQDRDLHYGYTF
- | TRBJ2-5 | TRBV15 | TRBD1 | TGTGCCACCAGCAGATTAGGGACAGGGGAAGAGACCCAGTACTTC | CATSRLGTGEETQYF
- | TRBJ2-5 | TRBV5-1 | - | TGCGCCAGCAGCTCGCAAGAGACCCAGTACTTC | CASSSQETQYF
few | TRBJ1-1 | TRBV6-5 | - | TGTGCCAGCAGAGAGCTCAACACTGAAGCTTTCTTT | CASRELNTEAFF
- | TRBJ2-2 | TRBV29-1 | - | TGCAGCGTTGATCACACCGGGGAGCTGTTTTTT | CSVDHTGELFF
- | TRBJ2-1 | TRBV4-2 | - | TGTGCCAGCAGCCAACCGACAGGGGAGGGATACAATGAGCAGTTCTTC | CASSQPTGEGYNEQFF